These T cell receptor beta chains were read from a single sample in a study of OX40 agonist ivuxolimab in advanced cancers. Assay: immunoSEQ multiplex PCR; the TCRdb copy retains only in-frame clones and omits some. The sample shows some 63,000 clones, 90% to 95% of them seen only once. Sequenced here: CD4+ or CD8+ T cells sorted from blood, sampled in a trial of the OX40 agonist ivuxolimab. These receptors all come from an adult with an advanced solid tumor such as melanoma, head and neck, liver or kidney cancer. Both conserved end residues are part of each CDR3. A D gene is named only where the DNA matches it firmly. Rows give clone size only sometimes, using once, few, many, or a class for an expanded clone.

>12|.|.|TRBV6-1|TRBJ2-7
CASSDVPYEQYF
TGTGCCAGCAGTGATGTACCCTACGAGCAGTACTTC
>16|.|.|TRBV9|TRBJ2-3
CASSVVDRLSTDTQYF
TGTGCCAGCAGCGTAGTTGATCGGCTTAGCACAGATACGCAGTATTTT
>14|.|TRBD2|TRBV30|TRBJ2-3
CACGQAGGTDTQYF
TGTGCCTGTGGGCAAGCGGGAGGGACAGATACGCAGTATTTT
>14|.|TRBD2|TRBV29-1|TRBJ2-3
CSVEGTSGLDTQYF
TGCAGCGTTGAAGGGACTAGCGGGTTGGATACGCAGTATTTT
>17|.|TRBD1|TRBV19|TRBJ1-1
CASSIGGGRGRFTEAFF
TGTGCCAGTAGTATAGGGGGAGGCAGGGGGCGGTTTACTGAAGCTTTCTTT
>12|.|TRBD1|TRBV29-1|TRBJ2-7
CSARTGAREQYF
TGCAGCGCCCGGACAGGGGCAAGGGAGCAGTACTTC
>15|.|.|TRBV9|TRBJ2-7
CASSEPAGERYEQYF
TGTGCCAGCAGCGAGCCAGCGGGTGAGAGATACGAGCAGTACTTC
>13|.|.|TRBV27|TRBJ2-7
CASSLTDAYEQYF
TGTGCCAGCAGTTTGACAGATGCCTACGAGCAGTACTTC
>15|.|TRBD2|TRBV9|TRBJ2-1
CASSETSGRANEQFF
TGTGCCAGCAGTGAAACTAGCGGGAGGGCCAATGAGCAGTTCTTC
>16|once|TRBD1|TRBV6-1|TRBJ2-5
CASSEALGQGQETQYF
TGTGCCAGCAGTGAAGCGCTAGGACAGGGGCAAGAGACCCAGTACTTC